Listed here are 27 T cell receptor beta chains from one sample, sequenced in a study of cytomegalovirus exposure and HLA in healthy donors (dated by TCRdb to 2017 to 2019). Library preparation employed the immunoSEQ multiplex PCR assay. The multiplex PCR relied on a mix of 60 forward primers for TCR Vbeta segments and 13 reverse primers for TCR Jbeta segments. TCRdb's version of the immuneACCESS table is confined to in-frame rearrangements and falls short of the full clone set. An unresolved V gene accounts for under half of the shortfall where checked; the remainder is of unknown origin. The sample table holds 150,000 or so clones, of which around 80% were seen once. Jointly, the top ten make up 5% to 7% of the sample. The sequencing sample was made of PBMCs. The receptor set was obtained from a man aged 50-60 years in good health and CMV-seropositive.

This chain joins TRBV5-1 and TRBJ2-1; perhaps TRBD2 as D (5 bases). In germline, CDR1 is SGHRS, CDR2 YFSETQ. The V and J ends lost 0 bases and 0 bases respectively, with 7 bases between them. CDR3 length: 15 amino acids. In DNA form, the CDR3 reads TGCGCCAGCAGCTTGGCTAGCAGCTCCTACAATGAGCAGTTCTTC. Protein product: CASSLASSSYNEQFF.

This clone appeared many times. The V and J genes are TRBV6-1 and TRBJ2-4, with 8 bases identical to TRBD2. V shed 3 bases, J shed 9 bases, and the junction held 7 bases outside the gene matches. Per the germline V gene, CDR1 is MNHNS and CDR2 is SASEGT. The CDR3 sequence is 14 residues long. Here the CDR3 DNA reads TGTGCCAGCAGTGACGCAGCGGGAGCGGGCATTCAGTACTTC. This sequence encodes CASSDAAGAGIQYF.

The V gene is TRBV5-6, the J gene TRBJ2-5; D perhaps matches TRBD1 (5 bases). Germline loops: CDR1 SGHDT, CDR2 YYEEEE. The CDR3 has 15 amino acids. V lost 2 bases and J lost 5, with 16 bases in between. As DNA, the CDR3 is TGTGCCAGCAGCTTAGTTAGCATAGGGGCGGAGACCCAGTACTTC. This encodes CASSLVSIGAETQYF. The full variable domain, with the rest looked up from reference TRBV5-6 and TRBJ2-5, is DAGVTQSPTHLIKTRGQQVTLRCSPKSGHDTVSWYQQALGQGPQFIFQYYEEEERQRGNFPDRFSGHQFPNYSSELNVNALLLGDSALYLCASSLVSIGAETQYFGPGTRLLVL.

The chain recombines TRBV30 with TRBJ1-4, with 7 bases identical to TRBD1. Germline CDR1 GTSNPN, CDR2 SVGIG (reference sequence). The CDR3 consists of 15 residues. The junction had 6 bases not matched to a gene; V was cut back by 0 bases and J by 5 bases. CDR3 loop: CAWSVQTGSNEKLFF. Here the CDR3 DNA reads TGTGCCTGGAGTGTACAGACAGGGTCAAATGAAAAACTGTTTTTT. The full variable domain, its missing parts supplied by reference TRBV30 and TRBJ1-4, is SQTIHQWPATLVQPVGSPLSLECTVEGTSNPNLYWYRQAAGRGLQLLFYSVGIGQISSEVPQNLSASRPQDRQFILSSKKLLLSDSGFYLCAWSVQTGSNEKLFFGSGTQLSVL.

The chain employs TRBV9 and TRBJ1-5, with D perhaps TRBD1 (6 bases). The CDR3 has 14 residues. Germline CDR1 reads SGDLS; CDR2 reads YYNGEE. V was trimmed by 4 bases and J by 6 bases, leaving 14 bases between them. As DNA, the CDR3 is TGTGCCAGCAGCCTTAGAGGGGGGGTTCAGCCCCAGCATTTT. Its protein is CASSLRGGVQPQHF.

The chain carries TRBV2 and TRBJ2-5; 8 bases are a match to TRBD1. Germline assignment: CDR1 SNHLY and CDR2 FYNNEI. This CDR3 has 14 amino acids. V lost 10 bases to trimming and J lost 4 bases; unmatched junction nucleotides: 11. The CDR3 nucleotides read TGTGCCACCACACCGGACAGGGTCGGAGAGACCCAGTACTTC. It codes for CATTPDRVGETQYF.

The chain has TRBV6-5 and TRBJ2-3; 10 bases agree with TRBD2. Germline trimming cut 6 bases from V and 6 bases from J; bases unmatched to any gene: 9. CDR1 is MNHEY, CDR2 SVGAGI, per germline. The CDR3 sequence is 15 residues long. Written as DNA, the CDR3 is TGTGCCAGCAGGGTAGCGGGGGGACCAATGGATACGCAGTATTTT. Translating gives CASRVAGGPMDTQYF.

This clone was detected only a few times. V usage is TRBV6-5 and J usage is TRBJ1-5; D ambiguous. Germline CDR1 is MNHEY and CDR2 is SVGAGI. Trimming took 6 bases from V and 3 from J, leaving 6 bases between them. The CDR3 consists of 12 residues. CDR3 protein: CASSLSNQPQHF. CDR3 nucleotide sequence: TGTGCCAGCAGCCTATCCAATCAGCCCCAGCATTTT.

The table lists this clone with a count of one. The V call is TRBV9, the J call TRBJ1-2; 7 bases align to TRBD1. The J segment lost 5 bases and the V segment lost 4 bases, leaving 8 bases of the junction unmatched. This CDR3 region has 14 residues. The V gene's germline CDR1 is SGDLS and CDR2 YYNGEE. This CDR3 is CASSSAPGQYGYTF. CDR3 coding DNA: TGTGCCAGCAGCTCCGCCCCGGGACAGTATGGCTACACCTTC.

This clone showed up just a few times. The CDR3: CAILNLRGSYGYTF. DNA for the CDR3: TGTGCCATCTTGAATCTGCGGGGGTCCTATGGCTACACCTTC. The chain links TRBV19 to TRBJ1-2; possibly TRBD1 for D (5 bases). The CDR3 runs to 14 residues. With 10 bases removed from V and 4 bases from J, the gap between germline ends came to 19 bases. The germline V gene has CDR1 LNHDA and CDR2 SQIVND (reference sequence).

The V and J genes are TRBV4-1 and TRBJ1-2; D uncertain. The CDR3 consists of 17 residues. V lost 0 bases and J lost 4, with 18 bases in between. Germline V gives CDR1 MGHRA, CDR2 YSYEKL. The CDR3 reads CASSQDGREGTIYGYTF. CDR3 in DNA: TGCGCCAGCAGCCAAGATGGGAGGGAGGGCACCATCTATGGCTACACCTTC.

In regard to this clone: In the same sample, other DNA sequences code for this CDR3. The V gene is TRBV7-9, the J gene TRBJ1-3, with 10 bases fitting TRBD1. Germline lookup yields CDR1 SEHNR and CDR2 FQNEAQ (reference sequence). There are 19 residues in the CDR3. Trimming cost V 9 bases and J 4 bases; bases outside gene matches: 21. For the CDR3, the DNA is TGTGCCAGTAGCGCAACCGGGACAGGGGCCCTCCCCTCGGGAAACACCATATATTTT. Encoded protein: CASSATGTGALPSGNTIYF.

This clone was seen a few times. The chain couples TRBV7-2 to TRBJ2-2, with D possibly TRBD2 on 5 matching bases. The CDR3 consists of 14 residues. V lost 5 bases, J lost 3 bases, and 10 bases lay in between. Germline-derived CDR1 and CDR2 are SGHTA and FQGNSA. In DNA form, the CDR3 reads TGTGCCAGCAGCCGCGGAGGTTACACCGGGGAGCTGTTTTTT. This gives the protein CASSRGGYTGELFF.

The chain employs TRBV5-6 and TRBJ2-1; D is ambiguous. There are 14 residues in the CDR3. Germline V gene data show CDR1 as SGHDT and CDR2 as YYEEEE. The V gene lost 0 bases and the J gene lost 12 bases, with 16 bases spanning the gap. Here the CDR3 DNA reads TGTGCCAGCAGCTTGGAGACGGGTATCGTGGGGCAGTTCTTC. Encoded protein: CASSLETGIVGQFF.

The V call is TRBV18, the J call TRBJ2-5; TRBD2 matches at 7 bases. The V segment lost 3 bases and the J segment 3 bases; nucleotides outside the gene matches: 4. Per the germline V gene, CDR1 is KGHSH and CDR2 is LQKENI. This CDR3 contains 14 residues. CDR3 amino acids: CASSPPTSKETQYF. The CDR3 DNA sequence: TGTGCCAGCTCACCCCCGACTAGCAAAGAGACCCAGTACTTC.

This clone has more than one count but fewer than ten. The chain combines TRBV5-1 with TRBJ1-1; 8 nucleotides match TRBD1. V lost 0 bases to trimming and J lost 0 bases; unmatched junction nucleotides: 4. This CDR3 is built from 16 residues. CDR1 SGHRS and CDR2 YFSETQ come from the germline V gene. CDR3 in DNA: TGCGCCAGCAGCTTGGGGACAGGGCGGTTGAACACTGAAGCTTTCTTT. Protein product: CASSLGTGRLNTEAFF.

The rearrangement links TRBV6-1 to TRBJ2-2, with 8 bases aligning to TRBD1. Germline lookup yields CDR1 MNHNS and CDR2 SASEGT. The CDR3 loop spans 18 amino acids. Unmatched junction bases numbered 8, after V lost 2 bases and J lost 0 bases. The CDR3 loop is CASSEMPRDRSNTGELFF. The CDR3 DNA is TGTGCCAGCAGTGAAATGCCCCGGGACAGGTCGAACACCGGGGAGCTGTTTTTT.

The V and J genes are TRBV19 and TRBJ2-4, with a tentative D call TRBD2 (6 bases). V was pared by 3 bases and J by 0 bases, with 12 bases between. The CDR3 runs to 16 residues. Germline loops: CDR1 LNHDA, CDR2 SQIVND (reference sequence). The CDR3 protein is CASSIPFGGAKNIQYF. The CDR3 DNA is TGTGCCAGTAGTATCCCGTTCGGGGGAGCCAAAAACATTCAGTACTTC. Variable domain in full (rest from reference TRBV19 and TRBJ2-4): DGGITQSPKYLFRKEGQNVTLSCEQNLNHDAMYWYRQDPGQGLRLIYYSQIVNDFQKGDIAEGYSVSREKKESFPLTVTSAQKNPTAFYLCASSIPFGGAKNIQYFGAGTRLSVL.

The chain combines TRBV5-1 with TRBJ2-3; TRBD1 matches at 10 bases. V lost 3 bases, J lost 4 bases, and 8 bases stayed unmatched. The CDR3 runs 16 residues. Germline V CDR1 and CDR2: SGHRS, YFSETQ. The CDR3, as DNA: TGCGCCAGCAGCTACGGGGACAGGGGAGGTCCAGATACGCAGTATTTT. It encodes CASSYGDRGGPDTQYF.

This CDR3 reads CASSQDTAGANNEQFF. Here the CDR3 DNA reads TGTGCCAGCAGCCAAGATACGGCGGGAGCAAACAATGAGCAGTTCTTC. The chain has TRBV4-2 and TRBJ2-1, with 7 bases lining up with TRBD2. The CDR3 spans 16 residues. Unmatched junction bases numbered 7, after V lost 0 bases and J lost 5 bases. Germline loops: CDR1 LGHNA, CDR2 YNFKEQ.

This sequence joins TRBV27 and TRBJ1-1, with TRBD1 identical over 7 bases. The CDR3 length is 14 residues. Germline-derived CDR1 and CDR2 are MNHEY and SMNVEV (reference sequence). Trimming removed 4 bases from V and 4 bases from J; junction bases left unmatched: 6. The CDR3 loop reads CASSWTGYGTEAFF. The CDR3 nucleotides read TGTGCCAGCAGTTGGACAGGTTACGGCACTGAAGCTTTCTTT.

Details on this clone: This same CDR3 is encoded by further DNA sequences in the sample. The CDR3 region is CASSQGQGTEQFF. The CDR3 bases are TGTGCCAGCAGCCAAGGACAGGGAACTGAGCAGTTCTTC. The chain uses TRBV2 and TRBJ2-1; 8 bases match TRBD1. This CDR3 is built from 13 residues. The ends lost 6 bases at V and 9 bases at J; junction bases unmatched: 7. Germline V gene data show CDR1 as SNHLY and CDR2 as FYNNEI.

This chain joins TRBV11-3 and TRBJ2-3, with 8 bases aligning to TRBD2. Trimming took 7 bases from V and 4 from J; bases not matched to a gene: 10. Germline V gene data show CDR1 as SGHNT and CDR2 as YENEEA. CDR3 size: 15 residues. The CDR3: CASNHGAGAADTQYF. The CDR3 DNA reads TGTGCCAGCAACCACGGAGCGGGAGCGGCAGATACGCAGTATTTT.

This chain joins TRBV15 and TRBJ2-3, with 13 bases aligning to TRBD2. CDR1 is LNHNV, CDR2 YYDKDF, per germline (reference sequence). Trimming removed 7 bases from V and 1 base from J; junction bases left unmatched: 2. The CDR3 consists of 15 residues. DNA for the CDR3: TGTGCCACCATACTAGCGGGAGGGGGCACAGATACGCAGTATTTT. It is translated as CATILAGGGTDTQYF.

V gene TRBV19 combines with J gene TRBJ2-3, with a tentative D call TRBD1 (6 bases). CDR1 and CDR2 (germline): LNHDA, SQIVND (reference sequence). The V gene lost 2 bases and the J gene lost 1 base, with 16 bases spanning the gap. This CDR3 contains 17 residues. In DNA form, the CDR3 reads TGTGCCAGTAGTATAATGGCCAGGGGCTTTGGCACAGATACGCAGTATTTT. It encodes CASSIMARGFGTDTQYF. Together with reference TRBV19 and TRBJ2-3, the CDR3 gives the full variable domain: DGGITQSPKYLFRKEGQNVTLSCEQNLNHDAMYWYRQDPGQGLRLIYYSQIVNDFQKGDIAEGYSVSREKKESFPLTVTSAQKNPTAFYLCASSIMARGFGTDTQYFGPGTRLTVL.

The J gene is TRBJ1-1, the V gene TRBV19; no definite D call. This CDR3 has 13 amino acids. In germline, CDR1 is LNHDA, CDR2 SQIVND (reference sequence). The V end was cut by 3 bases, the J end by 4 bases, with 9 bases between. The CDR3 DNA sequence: TGTGCCAGTAGTATTCAGCCAGGCACTGAAGCTTTCTTT. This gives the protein CASSIQPGTEAFF. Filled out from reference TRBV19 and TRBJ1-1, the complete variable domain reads DGGITQSPKYLFRKEGQNVTLSCEQNLNHDAMYWYRQDPGQGLRLIYYSQIVNDFQKGDIAEGYSVSREKKESFPLTVTSAQKNPTAFYLCASSIQPGTEAFFGQGTRLTVV.

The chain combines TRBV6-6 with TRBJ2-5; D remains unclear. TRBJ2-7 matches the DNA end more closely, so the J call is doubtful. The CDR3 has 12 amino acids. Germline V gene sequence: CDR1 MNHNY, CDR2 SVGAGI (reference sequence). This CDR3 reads CASSPNSYEQYF. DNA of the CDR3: TGTGCCAGCAGCCCCAATTCCTACGAGCAGTACTTC.